Shown below are 19 T cell receptor beta chains from a single sample sequenced in a study of blood T cells in healthy people across ages. Combining a sample-barcoded 5' primer with a J-beta primer mix, a second PCR ran for roughly 7 to 12 cycles. Via MiXCR, TCRdb re-called the 5' RACE reads, giving one row per CDR3 protein. The table shows 660,000 or so distinct CDR3 sequences, with around three fifths occurring only once. The sequenced sample was blood. These receptors all come from a man aged 55 to 70 in good health.

Turning to this clonotype: A much larger clone sits a single nucleotide away, making a read error possible. The rearrangement links TRBV12-3 or TRBV12-4 to TRBJ2-7; no clear D gene. The DNA end lines up better with TRBJ2-5; the J call may be wrong. CDR3 length: 15 amino acids. The CDR3 DNA sequence: TGTGCCAGCAGTACGGCGCCAGCAGGTGGAGAGACCCAGTACTTC. This sequence encodes CASSTAPAGGETQYF.

This clonotype was recorded only once. The chain employs TRBV7-2 and TRBJ1-4; a possible D gene is TRBD1 (5 bases). Germline CDR1 reads SGHTA; CDR2 reads FQGNSA. There are 13 residues in the CDR3. Trimming shortened V by 6 bases and J by 10 bases, and 15 bases separated the two germline ends. The CDR3 DNA is TGTGCCAGCAGGCAACGGGACTATGGAAAACTGTTTTTT. It yields the protein CASRQRDYGKLFF.

A word on this clonotype: A junction end diverges from the germline sequence, so it may reflect a read error. The chain recombines TRBV6-4 with TRBJ2-5; D may be TRBD2 (5 bases). Matching the DNA end better, TRBJ2-7 makes the J call doubtful. CDR3 length: 13 amino acids. Per the germline V gene, CDR1 is MRHNA and CDR2 is SNTAGT. The CDR3 bases are TGTGCCAGCAGCGACTCGGGAAACTACGAGCAGTACTTC. Translating gives CASSDSGNYEQYF.

This clonotype was seen only a few times. The rearrangement links TRBV6-5 to TRBJ2-7; D tentatively reads TRBD1 or TRBD2 (5 bases each). The CDR3 is 13 amino acids. Germline loops: CDR1 MNHEY, CDR2 SVGAGI. Trimming shortened V by 0 bases and J by 8 bases, and 11 bases separated the two germline ends. The CDR3 nucleotides read TGTGCCAGCAGTTACTCTAAGGGGAGCAAGCAGTACTTC. Translating gives CASSYSKGSKQYF.

The chain combines TRBV5-1 with TRBJ1-2; 11 bases map to TRBD1. Germline CDR1 reads SGHRS; CDR2 reads YFSETQ. CDR3 size: 16 residues. Losses at the gene ends were 0 bases for V and 8 bases for J; bases not matched to a gene: 9. The CDR3 nucleotides are TGCGCCAGCAGCTTGGGACTGGGACAGGGGGTAGAAGGCTACACCTTC. Encoded protein: CASSLGLGQGVEGYTF.

The chain carries TRBV4-1 and TRBJ1-1; D gene uncertain. The germline V gene has CDR1 MGHRA and CDR2 YSYEKL. V was cut by 0 bases and J by 11 bases, with 13 bases left in between. The CDR3 loop spans 13 amino acids. The CDR3 region is CASSQDEEQRAFF. The CDR3 DNA is TGCGCCAGCAGCCAAGATGAGGAACAGAGGGCTTTCTTT.

To note about this clonotype: The DNA is left out, because the CDR3 cannot be placed on it with certainty; the CDR3 is given as TCRdb lists it. The chain couples TRBV5-1 to TRBJ2-5; TRBD2 is the table's D call, not checked against the DNA. The CDR3 totals 19 residues, both ends included. Germline V CDR1 and CDR2: SGHRS, YFSETQ. This chain's CDR3 is CASSWTEGGERPSTSIRYF.

The chain carries TRBV6-2 or TRBV6-3 and TRBJ1-2, with unresolved D. The ends were cut back, 2 bases at V and 4 bases at J, with 17 bases in the middle. This CDR3 is 16 amino acids long. Germline V gene lookup returns CDR1 MNHEY and CDR2 SVGEGT. CDR3 sequence (DNA): TGTGCCAGCAGTTACGGTTGGCAGGACCGAATCTATGGCTACACCTTC. As protein: CASSYGWQDRIYGYTF.

The rearrangement joins TRBV7-2 to TRBJ2-3; 10 bases map to TRBD2. V lost 5 bases to trimming and J lost 8 bases; unmatched junction nucleotides: 7. Germline CDR1 SGHTA, CDR2 FQGNSA. The CDR3 extends over 14 amino acids. The CDR3 nucleotides are TGTGCCAGCAGCCCTAGCGGGAGCCCACCTACGCAGTATTTT. Its translation is CASSPSGSPPTQYF.

CDR3 loop: CSVGWTVNTEAFF. CDR3 DNA sequence: TGCAGCGTTGGGTGGACGGTGAACACTGAAGCTTTCTTT. This sequence joins TRBV29-1 and TRBJ1-1, with D uncertain. Looked up from germline, CDR1 is SQVTM and CDR2 is ANQGSEA. CDR3 size: 13 residues. Deletions cut 4 bases from V and 0 bases from J, with 9 bases between.

This clonotype was detected ten times or more. The chain combines TRBV5-6 with TRBJ2-7; TRBD2 aligns across 7 bases. CDR1 SGHDT and CDR2 YYEEEE come from the germline V gene. This CDR3 contains 12 residues. Germline trimming cut 2 bases from V and 7 bases from J; bases unmatched to any gene: 3. CDR3 in amino acids: CASSLFGGEQYF. The CDR3 region has the DNA TGTGCCAGCAGCTTATTCGGGGGGGAGCAGTACTTC.

The gene calls are TRBV20-1 and TRBJ2-7, with 7 bases identical to TRBD2. Matching the DNA end better, TRBJ2-5 makes the J call doubtful. The CDR3 consists of 16 residues. Germline-derived CDR1 and CDR2 are DFQATT and SNEGSKA (reference sequence). The CDR3 here is CSASGFGWLAEETQYF. The DNA for the CDR3 is TGCAGTGCTAGTGGCTTCGGGTGGCTAGCGGAAGAGACCCAGTACTTC.

The chain links TRBV28 to TRBJ1-2; no firm D call. CDR3 length: 12 residues. Trimming removed 6 bases from V and 8 bases from J, with 13 bases in between. Per germline, CDR1 MDHEN and CDR2 SYDVKM. CDR3 in DNA: TGTGCCAGCAGGGGGAATCGTGGGGGCTACACCTTC. Translated: CASRGNRGGYTF.

This chain joins TRBV7-2 and TRBJ2-5; D gene ambiguous. Per the germline V gene, CDR1 is SGHTA and CDR2 is FQGNSA. This CDR3 comprises 12 residues. V was pared by 0 bases and J by 6 bases, with 5 bases between. The CDR3 DNA reads TGTGCCAGCAGCTTAGCAACGCAGACCCAGTACTTC. Protein product: CASSLATQTQYF.

This clonotype was observed a handful of times. The rearrangement uses TRBV6-1 and TRBJ2-7; D not resolved. The germline gives CDR1 MNHNS, CDR2 SASEGT. The CDR3 sequence is 16 residues long. V gave up 5 bases and J gave up 2 bases, with 19 bases separating them. The CDR3 here is CASSYRGTAYPYEQYF. DNA of the CDR3: TGTGCCAGCAGTTACAGAGGTACAGCCTATCCCTACGAGCAGTACTTC.

There are a few counts of this clonotype. The V gene is TRBV3-1, the J gene TRBJ2-1; tentative D call: TRBD1 (8 bases). The CDR3 has 16 residues. Germline values: CDR1 LGHDT, CDR2 YNNKEL (reference sequence). V was cut by 1 base and J by 13 bases, with 23 bases left in between. This CDR3 is CASSQAKRTGRETQFF. The CDR3 DNA reads TGTGCCAGCAGCCAAGCTAAGAGGACAGGGAGGGAGACCCAGTTCTTC.

The chain carries TRBV7-9 and TRBJ2-7; D remains unclear. The CDR3 sequence is 14 residues long. CDR1 is SEHNR and CDR2 is FQNEAQ in the germline V gene (reference sequence). Trimming pared 1 base from V and 7 bases from J, leaving 14 bases between. CDR3 nucleotides: TGTGCCAGCAGCTTAGGGGTGTCGGGTTCAGAGCAGTACTTC. Its protein is CASSLGVSGSEQYF.

This clonotype came up once. The chain joins TRBV25-1 to TRBJ2-1, with 8 bases fitting TRBD2. Germline lookup yields CDR1 MGHDK and CDR2 SYGVNS. The J segment lost 1 base and the V segment lost 1 base, leaving 3 bases of the junction unmatched. The CDR3 runs to 16 residues. For the CDR3, the DNA is TGTGCCAGCAGTGAATTCGGGGGGGCGTCCTACAATGAGCAGTTCTTC. Its translation: CASSEFGGASYNEQFF.

The chain recombines TRBV6-1 with TRBJ2-5; 9 bases are a match to TRBD2. V trimming: 4 bases; J trimming: 1 base; junction bases outside the gene matches: 7. Germline V gene sequence: CDR1 MNHNS, CDR2 SASEGT. CDR3 length equals 16 residues. The CDR3 loop is CASSGLAGVLQETQYF. DNA of the CDR3: TGTGCCAGCAGTGGATTAGCGGGGGTACTCCAAGAGACCCAGTACTTC.